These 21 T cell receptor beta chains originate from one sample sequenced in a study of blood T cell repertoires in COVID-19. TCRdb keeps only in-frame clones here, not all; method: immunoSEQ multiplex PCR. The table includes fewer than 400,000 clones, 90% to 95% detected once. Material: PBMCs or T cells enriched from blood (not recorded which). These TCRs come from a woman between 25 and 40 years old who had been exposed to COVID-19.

The DNA of the CDR3 is TGTGCCAGCAGCTTGGGCGGCGTTAACACTGAAGCTTTCTTT. Its translation: CASSLGGVNTEAFF. The chain is built from TRBV5-8 and TRBJ1-1; D is undetermined. From germline, CDR1 is SGHTS and CDR2 YDEGEE. This CDR3 comprises 14 residues. V was clipped by 0 bases and J by 2 bases, with 8 bases between them.

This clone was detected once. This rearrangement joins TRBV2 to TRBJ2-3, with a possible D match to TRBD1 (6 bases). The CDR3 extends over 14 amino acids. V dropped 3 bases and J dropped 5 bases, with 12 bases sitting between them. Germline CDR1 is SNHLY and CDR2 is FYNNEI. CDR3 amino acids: CASSDQGKGDTQYF. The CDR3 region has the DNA TGTGCCAGCAGTGACCAGGGGAAGGGAGATACGCAGTATTTT.

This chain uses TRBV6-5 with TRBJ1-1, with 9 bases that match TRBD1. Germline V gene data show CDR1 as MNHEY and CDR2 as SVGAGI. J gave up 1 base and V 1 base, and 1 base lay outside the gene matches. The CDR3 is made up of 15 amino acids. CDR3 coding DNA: TGTGCCAGCAGTTACTACAGGGGGCGGAACACTGAAGCTTTCTTT. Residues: CASSYYRGRNTEAFF.

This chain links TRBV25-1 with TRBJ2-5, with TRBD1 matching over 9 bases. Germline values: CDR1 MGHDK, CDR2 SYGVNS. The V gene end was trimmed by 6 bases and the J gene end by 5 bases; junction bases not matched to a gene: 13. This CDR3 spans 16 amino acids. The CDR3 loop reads CASRRSGQGNRETQYF. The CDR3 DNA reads TGTGCCAGCAGGAGGTCGGGACAGGGTAATAGGGAGACCCAGTACTTC.

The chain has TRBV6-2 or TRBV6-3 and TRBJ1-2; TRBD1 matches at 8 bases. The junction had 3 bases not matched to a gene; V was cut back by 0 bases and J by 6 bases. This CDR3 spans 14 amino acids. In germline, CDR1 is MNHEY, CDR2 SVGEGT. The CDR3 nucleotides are TGTGCCAGCAGTTACTCCGTGACAGGGGATGGCTACACCTTC. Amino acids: CASSYSVTGDGYTF.

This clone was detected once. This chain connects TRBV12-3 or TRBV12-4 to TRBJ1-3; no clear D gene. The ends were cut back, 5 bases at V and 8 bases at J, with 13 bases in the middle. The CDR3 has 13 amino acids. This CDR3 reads CASSERSRYTIYF. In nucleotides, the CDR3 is TGTGCCAGCAGTGAAAGGTCGCGGTACACCATATATTTT.

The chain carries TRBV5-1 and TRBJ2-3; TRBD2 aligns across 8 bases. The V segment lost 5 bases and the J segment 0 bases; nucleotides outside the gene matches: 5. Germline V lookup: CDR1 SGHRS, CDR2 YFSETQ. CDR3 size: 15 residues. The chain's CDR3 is CASSTGLASTDTQYF. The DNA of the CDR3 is TGCGCCAGCAGTACCGGACTAGCTAGCACAGATACGCAGTATTTT. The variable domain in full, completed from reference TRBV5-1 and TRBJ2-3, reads KAGVTQTPRYLIKTRGQQVTLSCSPISGHRSVSWYQQTPGQGLQFLFEYFSETQRNKGNFPGRFSGRQFSNSRSEMNVSTLELGDSALYLCASSTGLASTDTQYFGPGTRLTVL.

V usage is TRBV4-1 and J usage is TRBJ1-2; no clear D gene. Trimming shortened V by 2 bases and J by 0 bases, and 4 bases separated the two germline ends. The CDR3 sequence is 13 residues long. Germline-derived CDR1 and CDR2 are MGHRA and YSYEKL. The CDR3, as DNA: TGCGCCAGCAGCCAAACAGCTAACTATGGCTACACCTTC. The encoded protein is CASSQTANYGYTF.

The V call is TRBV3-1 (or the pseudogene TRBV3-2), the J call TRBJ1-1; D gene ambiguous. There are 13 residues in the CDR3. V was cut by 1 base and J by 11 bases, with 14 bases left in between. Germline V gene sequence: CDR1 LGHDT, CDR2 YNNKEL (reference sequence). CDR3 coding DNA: TGTGCCAGCAGCCAAGGGGCGGGTGAGAGGGCTTTCTTT. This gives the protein CASSQGAGERAFF.

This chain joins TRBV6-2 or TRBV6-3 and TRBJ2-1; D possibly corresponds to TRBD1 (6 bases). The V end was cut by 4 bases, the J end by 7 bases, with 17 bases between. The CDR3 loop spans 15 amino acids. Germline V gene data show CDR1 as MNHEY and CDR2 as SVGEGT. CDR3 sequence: CASSLIPGTSNEQFF. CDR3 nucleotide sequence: TGTGCCAGCAGTTTGATCCCCGGGACATCAAATGAGCAGTTCTTC.

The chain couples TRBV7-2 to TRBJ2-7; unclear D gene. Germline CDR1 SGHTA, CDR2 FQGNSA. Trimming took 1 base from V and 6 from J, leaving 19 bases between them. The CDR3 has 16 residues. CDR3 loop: CASSLERHSRSTEQYF. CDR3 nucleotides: TGTGCCAGCAGCTTAGAGCGCCACTCCCGCTCTACCGAGCAGTACTTC.

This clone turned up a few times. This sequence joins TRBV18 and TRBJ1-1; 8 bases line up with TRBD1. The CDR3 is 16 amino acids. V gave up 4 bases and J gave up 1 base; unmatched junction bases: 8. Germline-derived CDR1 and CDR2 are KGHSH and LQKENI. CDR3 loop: CASSLNNGQGNTEAFF. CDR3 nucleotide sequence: TGTGCCAGCTCACTAAACAACGGACAGGGGAACACTGAAGCTTTCTTT.

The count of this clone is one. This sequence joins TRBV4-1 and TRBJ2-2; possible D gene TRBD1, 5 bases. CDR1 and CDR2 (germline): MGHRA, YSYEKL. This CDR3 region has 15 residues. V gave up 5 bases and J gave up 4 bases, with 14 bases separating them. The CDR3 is CASSSRTQGTGELFF. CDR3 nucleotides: TGCGCCAGCAGCTCCCGGACCCAGGGCACCGGGGAGCTGTTTTTT.

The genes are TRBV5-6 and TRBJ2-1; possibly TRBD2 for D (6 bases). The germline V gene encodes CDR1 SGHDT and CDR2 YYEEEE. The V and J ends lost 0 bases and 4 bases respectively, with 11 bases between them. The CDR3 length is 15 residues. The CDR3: CASSLGRGYYNEQFF. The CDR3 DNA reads TGTGCCAGCAGCTTGGGGCGGGGCTATTACAATGAGCAGTTCTTC.

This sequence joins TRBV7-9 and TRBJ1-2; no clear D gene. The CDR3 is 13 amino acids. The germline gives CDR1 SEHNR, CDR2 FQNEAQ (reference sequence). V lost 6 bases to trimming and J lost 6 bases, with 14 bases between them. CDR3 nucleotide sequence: TGTGCCAGCAGTTCGGGGTTTTTAGATGGCTACACCTTC. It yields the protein CASSSGFLDGYTF.

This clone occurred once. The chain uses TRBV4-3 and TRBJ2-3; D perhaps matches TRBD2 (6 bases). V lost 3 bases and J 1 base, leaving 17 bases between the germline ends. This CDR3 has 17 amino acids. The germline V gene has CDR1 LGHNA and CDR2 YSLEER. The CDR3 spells CASSQEPGVLGTDTQYF. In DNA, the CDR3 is TGCGCCAGCAGCCAGGAGCCGGGGGTCCTCGGCACAGATACGCAGTATTTT.

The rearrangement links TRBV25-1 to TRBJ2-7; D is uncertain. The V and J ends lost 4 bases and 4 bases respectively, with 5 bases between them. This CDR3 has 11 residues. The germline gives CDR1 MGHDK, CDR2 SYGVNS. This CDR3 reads CASSVHYEQYF. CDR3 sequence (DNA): TGTGCCAGCAGTGTTCATTACGAGCAGTACTTC.

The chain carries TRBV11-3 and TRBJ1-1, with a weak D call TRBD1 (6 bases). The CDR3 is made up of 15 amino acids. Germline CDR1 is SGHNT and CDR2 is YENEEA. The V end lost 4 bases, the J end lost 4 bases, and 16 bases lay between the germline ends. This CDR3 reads CASSSMGGGSTEAFF. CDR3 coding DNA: TGTGCCAGCAGCTCAATGGGGGGCGGGAGCACTGAAGCTTTCTTT.

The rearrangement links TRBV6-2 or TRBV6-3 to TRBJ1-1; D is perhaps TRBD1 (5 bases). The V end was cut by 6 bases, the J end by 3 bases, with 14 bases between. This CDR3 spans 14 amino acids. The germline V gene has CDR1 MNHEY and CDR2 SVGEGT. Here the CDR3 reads CASSIRGWDTEAFF. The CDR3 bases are TGTGCCAGCAGCATTCGGGGGTGGGACACTGAAGCTTTCTTT.

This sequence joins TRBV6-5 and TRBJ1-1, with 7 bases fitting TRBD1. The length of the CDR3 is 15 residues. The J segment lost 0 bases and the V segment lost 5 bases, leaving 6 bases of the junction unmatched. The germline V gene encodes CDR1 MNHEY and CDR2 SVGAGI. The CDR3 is CASSKQGWMNTEAFF. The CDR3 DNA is TGTGCCAGCAGTAAACAGGGGTGGATGAACACTGAAGCTTTCTTT.

CDR3 loop: CASSRGQYQETQYF. The CDR3, as DNA: TGTGCCAGCAGCCGGGGACAGTACCAAGAGACCCAGTACTTC. This chain uses TRBV7-2 with TRBJ2-5, with TRBD1 identical over 7 bases. Unmatched junction bases numbered 3, after V lost 5 bases and J lost 0 bases. In germline, CDR1 is SGHTA, CDR2 FQGNSA. The CDR3 consists of 14 residues.